A selection of T cell receptor beta chains follows, all from one sample in a study of response to subunit inactivated influenza vaccine. TCRdb independently ran MiXCR on the RT-PCR reads; one entry per CDR3 protein. The sample holds 750,000 to 850,000 distinct CDR3 sequences, about 18% seen once. Sample: PBMCs from blood, taken roughly 5 days after vaccination. Source of these receptors: a man aged 45-65 years who received an inactivated influenza vaccine. Each CDR3 is given with its conserved first and last residue. D genes are given only for firm matches. Not every row has a clone size; where given, it reads once, few, many or a size class.

size: -; J: TRBJ2-1; V: TRBV12-3/TRBV12-4; D: TRBD2; DNA: TGTGCCAGCAGTTCGTCGCCGGGGGGATACAATGAGCAGTTCTTC; CDR3: CASSSSPGGYNEQFF
size: -; J: TRBJ2-7; V: TRBV20-1; D: -; DNA: TGCAGTGCTAGAGGCCATTCGCCCAATCGCTACGAGCAGTACTTC; CDR3: CSARGHSPNRYEQYF
size: -; J: TRBJ2-1; V: TRBV6-5; D: -; DNA: TGTGCCAGCAGTTACTCTGTCCAGGGTGAACAGTTCTTC; CDR3: CASSYSVQGEQFF
size: few; J: TRBJ2-5; V: TRBV29-1; D: TRBD2; DNA: TGCAGCGCCGGACTAGCGGGAGGGAAGGGAGAGACCCAGTACTTC; CDR3: CSAGLAGGKGETQYF
size: -; J: TRBJ2-2; V: TRBV5-1; D: TRBD2; DNA: TGCGCCAGCAGCTTGGTGCGGGAGAGCACCGGGGAGCTGTTTTTT; CDR3: CASSLVRESTGELFF
size: few; J: TRBJ2-3; V: TRBV12-3/TRBV12-4; D: -; DNA: TGTGCCAGCAGTTTAAGGAGCGGAGGACCAGATACGCAGTATTTT; CDR3: CASSLRSGGPDTQYF
size: -; J: TRBJ1-3; V: TRBV3-1; D: -; DNA: TGTGCCAGCAGCCCCGACAGGAGAAACACCATATATTTT; CDR3: CASSPDRRNTIYF
size: many; J: TRBJ2-6; V: TRBV5-4; D: -; DNA: TGTGCCAGCAGTATGACGGGGACTGGGGCCAACGTCCTGACTTTC; CDR3: CASSMTGTGANVLTF
size: -; J: TRBJ2-7; V: TRBV28; D: -; DNA: TGTGCCAGCAGTTTTATTGGCCGTGGGCAGGGGAACTACGAGCAGTACTTC; CDR3: CASSFIGRGQGNYEQYF
size: many; J: TRBJ2-7; V: TRBV5-1; D: -; DNA: TGTGCCAGCAGCTTGGGCGGCTACTCCTACGAGCAGTACTTC; CDR3: CASSLGGYSYEQYF
size: few; J: TRBJ2-2; V: TRBV19; D: -; DNA: TGTGCCAGTAGTATGTGGGCGAGGGCCGGGGAGCTGTTTTTT; CDR3: CASSMWARAGELFF
size: few; J: TRBJ2-2; V: TRBV6-5; D: TRBD1; DNA: TGTGCCAGCAGTTATCTGGGACAGGGAAGGGCCCCCGGGGAGCTGTTTTTT; CDR3: CASSYLGQGRAPGELFF
size: many; J: TRBJ2-7; V: TRBV7-2; D: -; DNA: TGTGCCAGCAGCGTGAAATCGGTGGGCGAGCAGTACTTC; CDR3: CASSVKSVGEQYF
size: few; J: TRBJ2-1; V: TRBV3-1; D: -; DNA: TGTGCCAGCAGCCAAGATGGTGGGACACCTAACAATGAGCAGTTCTTC; CDR3: CASSQDGGTPNNEQFF
size: -; J: TRBJ2-5; V: TRBV15; D: -; DNA: TGTGCCACCAGCAGGGCGGACACTTTCCAAGAGACCCAGTACTTC; CDR3: CATSRADTFQETQYF
size: -; J: TRBJ1-1; V: TRBV6-1; D: -; DNA: TGTGCCAGCAGTAGGGTCCCGCAGGATTGGTGGACTGAAGCTTTCTTT; CDR3: CASSRVPQDWWTEAFF
size: -; J: TRBJ2-3; V: TRBV25-1; D: -; DNA: TGTGCCAGCAGTGATTACGCAGGGTACACAGATACGCAGTATTTT; CDR3: CASSDYAGYTDTQYF
size: many; J: TRBJ2-3; V: TRBV12-3/TRBV12-4; D: -; DNA: TGTGCCAGCACCCACGTCGGGCTACATAGCACAGATACGCAGTATTTT; CDR3: CASTHVGLHSTDTQYF
size: many; J: TRBJ2-3; V: TRBV5-1; D: -; DNA: TGCGCCAGCAGCTCCGCCCCGTGGGGGACAGATACGCAGTATTTT; CDR3: CASSSAPWGTDTQYF
size: few; J: TRBJ2-7; V: TRBV6-1; D: TRBD1; DNA: TGTGCCAGCAGCAAAACAGGGGCCCTCTCCTACGAGCAGTACTTC; CDR3: CASSKTGALSYEQYF
size: few; J: TRBJ2-5; V: TRBV20-1; D: TRBD2; DNA: TGCAGTGCTCCCCGAGCCGCGGGGGGTGCCGAGACCCAGTACTTC; CDR3: CSAPRAAGGAETQYF
size: -; J: TRBJ2-7; V: TRBV6-5; D: -; DNA: TGTGCCAGCAGTCAAAATCTCTACGAGCAGTACTTC; CDR3: CASSQNLYEQYF
size: few; J: TRBJ2-5; V: TRBV9; D: TRBD2; DNA: TGTGCCAGCAGCGTAGTCCCTTGGACTAGCCAAGAGACCCAGTACTTC; CDR3: CASSVVPWTSQETQYF
size: many; J: TRBJ1-1; V: TRBV7-9; D: TRBD1; DNA: TGTGCCAGCAGCCCAAAACACAGGGGGGACACTGAAGCTTTCTTT; CDR3: CASSPKHRGDTEAFF
size: few; J: TRBJ2-2; V: TRBV7-7; D: -; DNA: TGTGCCAGCAGCCCCCAGGGGTGGGGCGGGGAGCTGTTTTTT; CDR3: CASSPQGWGGELFF
size: -; J: TRBJ2-5; V: TRBV4-3; D: -; DNA: TGCGCCAGCAGCCAAGGATACCTACAGGCTTCTAAAGAGACCCAGTACTTC; CDR3: CASSQGYLQASKETQYF
size: -; J: TRBJ2-7; V: TRBV7-9; D: -; DNA: TGTGCCAGCAGCTTAGCGCGGACCCACGAGCAGTACTTC; CDR3: CASSLARTHEQYF
size: few; J: TRBJ1-1; V: TRBV20-1; D: -; DNA: TGCAGTGCTCACCCCTCTTTGGGCACTGAAGCTTTCTTT; CDR3: CSAHPSLGTEAFF
size: few; J: TRBJ2-3; V: TRBV6-5; D: -; DNA: TGTGCCAGCAGTTACTCGCGGAATAGTGGTACTACGCAGTATTTT; CDR3: CASSYSRNSGTTQYF
size: -; J: TRBJ2-5; V: TRBV20-1; D: -; DNA: TGCAGTGCCCTTGGCGGGGAAGGGGAGACCCAGTACTTC; CDR3: CSALGGEGETQYF
size: -; J: TRBJ1-2; V: TRBV7-2; D: TRBD1; DNA: TGTGCCAGCAGCCGAGACAGGGGGACCTATGGCTACACCTTC; CDR3: CASSRDRGTYGYTF
size: many; J: TRBJ2-1; V: TRBV12-3/TRBV12-4; D: -; DNA: TGTGCCAGCAGTCGCGCAGGCAATGAGCAGTTCTTC; CDR3: CASSRAGNEQFF
size: -; J: TRBJ1-4; V: TRBV6-1; D: -; DNA: TGTGCCAGCACCAAGGACGGGGTGGGTTTTGAAAAACTGTTTTTT; CDR3: CASTKDGVGFEKLFF
size: few; J: TRBJ2-1; V: TRBV10-3; D: -; DNA: TGTGCCTCATCCTCGGGGGTGGTGGATGAGCAGTTCTTC; CDR3: CASSSGVVDEQFF
size: few; J: TRBJ2-1; V: TRBV10-3; D: TRBD2; DNA: TGTGCCATCGGACTAGCGCCAACCTACAATGAGCAGTTCTTC; CDR3: CAIGLAPTYNEQFF
size: -; J: TRBJ1-5; V: TRBV15; D: -; DNA: TGTGCCACCAGCAGAGAATGGGGGGGTAATCAGCCCCAGCATTTT; CDR3: CATSREWGGNQPQHF
size: -; J: TRBJ2-3; V: TRBV11-2; D: TRBD1; DNA: TGTGCCAGCAGCTTAGATTGGGACAGAGGTACGCAGTATTTT; CDR3: CASSLDWDRGTQYF
size: many; J: TRBJ2-1; V: TRBV4-3; D: TRBD1; DNA: TGCGCCAGCAGCCAGGTGCCGGGACAGGGATACAATGAGCAGTTCTTC; CDR3: CASSQVPGQGYNEQFF
size: few; J: TRBJ2-1; V: TRBV5-5; D: -; DNA: TGTGCCAGCAGCTTGGAAGGGCGAAGCTACAATGAGCAGTTCTTC; CDR3: CASSLEGRSYNEQFF
size: -; J: TRBJ2-1; V: TRBV29-1; D: -; DNA: TGCAGCGTTGAAGATCGCTACAGGGACGATGAGCAGTTCTTC; CDR3: CSVEDRYRDDEQFF
size: -; J: TRBJ1-2; V: TRBV20-1; D: -; DNA: TGCAGTGCCTGGAGCTATGGCTACACCTTC; CDR3: CSAWSYGYTF
size: -; J: TRBJ2-5; V: TRBV13; D: TRBD1; DNA: TGTGCCAGCAGCTTAGCCCCCGGGACAGGGGGTGAGGGAGAGACCCAGTACTTC; CDR3: CASSLAPGTGGEGETQYF
size: few; J: TRBJ2-7; V: TRBV4-1; D: -; DNA: TGCGCCAGCAGCACTGGGACAAGAAGAGGCGAGCAGTACTTC; CDR3: CASSTGTRRGEQYF
size: -; J: TRBJ2-3; V: TRBV10-1; D: TRBD1; DNA: TGCGCCAGCAGCCCGGACAGGGGGCTTTTGACAGATACGCAGTATTTT; CDR3: CASSPDRGLLTDTQYF
size: few; J: TRBJ2-3; V: TRBV6-1; D: TRBD2; DNA: TGTGCCAGCACCCCAGCCGGGACTAGCGCGGCTAGAAGCACAGATACGCAGTATTTT; CDR3: CASTPAGTSAARSTDTQYF
size: few; J: TRBJ2-3; V: TRBV4-3; D: -; DNA: TGCGCCAGCAGCCAAGACCCTGGCGGGGATACGCAGTATTTT; CDR3: CASSQDPGGDTQYF
size: many; J: TRBJ2-1; V: TRBV5-1; D: TRBD2; DNA: TGCGCCAGCAGTCGAGCGGGGGGGATTTACAATGAGCAGTTCTTC; CDR3: CASSRAGGIYNEQFF